The sequence of this T cell receptor (beta chain) was determined in a study of technical replicates of blood from a few donors. The CDR3 has 17 residues. The J segment lost 1 base and the V segment lost 7 bases, leaving 11 bases of the junction unmatched. Germline V gives CDR1 SGHVS, CDR2 FQNEAQ. The repertoire was sequenced with immunoSEQ multiplex PCR; TCRdb's copy has only in-frame clones and lacks some. The sample records some 60,000 clones, over 85% being singletons. Sequencing used PBMCs. The source of this sequence is a human donor in good health. Some clones in this sample may be carry-over from other donors' samples. The genes are TRBV7-8 and TRBJ2-1; 9 bases are a match to TRBD2. The chain's CDR3 is CASTPGSGGYSYNEQFF. Written as DNA, the CDR3 is TGTGCCAGCACCCCTGGTAGCGGGGGCTATTCCTACAATGAGCAGTTCTTC.